The clone carrying this T cell receptor beta chain came up once. Per germline, CDR1 MNHEY and CDR2 SMNVEV (reference sequence). The CDR3 has 15 residues. Trimming stripped 6 bases from V and 0 bases from J, with 12 bases between. Profiled with immunoSEQ multiplex PCR; TCRdb holds only in-frame clones, not every one. The sample includes around 99,000 clones, around 78% of them seen just once. This sample stems from a study of blood T cell repertoires in COVID-19. Study background: PBMCs, B-cell-depleted T cells, or T cells provided the cDNA or gDNA that made up the material.

The V and J genes are TRBV27 and TRBJ2-1; TRBD2 might be the D (5 bases). Sequencing used peripheral blood. The clonotype comes from a woman aged 55-75 years with acute or convalescent COVID-19. DNA for the CDR3: TGTGCCAGCAGACGGTGGGAGAGCTCCTACAATGAGCAGTTCTTC. It is translated as CASRRWESSYNEQFF.